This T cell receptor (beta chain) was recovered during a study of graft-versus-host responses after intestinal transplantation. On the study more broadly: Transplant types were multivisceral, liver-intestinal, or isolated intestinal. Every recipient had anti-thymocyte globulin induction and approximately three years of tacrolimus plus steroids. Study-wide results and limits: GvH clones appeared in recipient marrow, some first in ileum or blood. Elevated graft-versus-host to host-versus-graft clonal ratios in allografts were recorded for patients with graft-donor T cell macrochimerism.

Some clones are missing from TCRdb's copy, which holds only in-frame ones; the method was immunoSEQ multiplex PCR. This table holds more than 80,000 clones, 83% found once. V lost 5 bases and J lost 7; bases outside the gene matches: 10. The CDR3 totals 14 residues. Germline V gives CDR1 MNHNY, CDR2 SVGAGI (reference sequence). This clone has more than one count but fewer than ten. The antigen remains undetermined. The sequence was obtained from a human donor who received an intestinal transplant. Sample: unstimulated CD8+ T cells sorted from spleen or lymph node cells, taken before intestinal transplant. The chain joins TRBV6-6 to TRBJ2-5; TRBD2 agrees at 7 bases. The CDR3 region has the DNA TGTGCCAGCAGTGTGGGAGGGGAGATAGGGACCCAGTACTTC. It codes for CASSVGGEIGTQYF.